This T cell receptor (beta chain) was found in a study of T-cell reconstitution after alpha-beta-depleted transplantation in children. As it was prepared, the TCRbeta library received unique molecular identifiers. TCRdb independently ran MiXCR on the PCR reads; one entry per CDR3 protein. The table shows 450,000 to 700,000 distinct CDR3 sequences, with 25% to 30% occurring only once. The V and J ends lost 4 bases and 4 bases, in that order; junction bases with no gene match: 8. This CDR3 has 16 amino acids. The germline gives CDR1 MDHEN, CDR2 SYDVKM. The sequence was collected from a boy under three years old with Wiskott-Aldrich syndrome, due to receive a stem cell transplant. This rearrangement joins TRBV28 to TRBJ2-3; 10 nucleotides agree with TRBD1. The input for sequencing was PBMCs, taken before TCRalphabeta/CD19-depleted stem cell transplant. The CDR3 loop reads CASSSRPTGGADTQYF. The CDR3 DNA reads TGTGCCAGCAGTTCCCGACCGACAGGGGGCGCAGATACGCAGTATTTT.